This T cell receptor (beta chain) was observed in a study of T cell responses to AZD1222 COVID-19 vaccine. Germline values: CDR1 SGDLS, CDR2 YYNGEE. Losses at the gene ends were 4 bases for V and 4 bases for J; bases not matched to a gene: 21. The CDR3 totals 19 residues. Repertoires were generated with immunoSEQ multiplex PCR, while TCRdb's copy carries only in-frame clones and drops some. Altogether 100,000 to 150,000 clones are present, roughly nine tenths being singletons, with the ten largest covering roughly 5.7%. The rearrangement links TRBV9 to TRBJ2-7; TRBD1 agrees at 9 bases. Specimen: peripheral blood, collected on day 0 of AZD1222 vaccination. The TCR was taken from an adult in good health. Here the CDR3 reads CASSHPRDRVSSGGYEQYF. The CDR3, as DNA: TGTGCCAGCAGCCACCCCCGGGACAGGGTGTCTTCAGGGGGTTACGAGCAGTACTTC. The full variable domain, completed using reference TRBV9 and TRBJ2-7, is DSGVTQTPKHLITATGQRVTLRCSPRSGDLSVYWYQQSLDQGLQFLIQYYNGEERAKGNILERFSAQQFPDLHSELNLSSLELGDSALYFCASSHPRDRVSSGGYEQYFGPGTRLTVT.